The source of this T cell receptor beta chain is a study of neurological immune-mediated disorders. This clonotype has at least ten counts. From the 5' RACE reads, TCRdb called clonotypes with MiXCR, one entry per CDR3 protein. This table holds 35,000 to 40,000 distinct CDR3 sequences, nearly 7.5% found once. Sequenced material: PBMCs. The clonotype comes from a woman in her 40s in good health.

CDR3 in DNA: TGCAGTGCTAGAGGGCCGGGACTAGCGGGACCCAATGAGCAGTTCTTC. Translated, it gives CSARGPGLAGPNEQFF. The chain employs TRBV20-1 and TRBJ2-1, with 13 nucleotides matching TRBD2. V was pared by 1 base and J by 6 bases, with 6 bases of the junction left unmatched. CDR1 is DFQATT, CDR2 SNEGSKA, per germline (reference sequence). This CDR3 spans 16 amino acids.